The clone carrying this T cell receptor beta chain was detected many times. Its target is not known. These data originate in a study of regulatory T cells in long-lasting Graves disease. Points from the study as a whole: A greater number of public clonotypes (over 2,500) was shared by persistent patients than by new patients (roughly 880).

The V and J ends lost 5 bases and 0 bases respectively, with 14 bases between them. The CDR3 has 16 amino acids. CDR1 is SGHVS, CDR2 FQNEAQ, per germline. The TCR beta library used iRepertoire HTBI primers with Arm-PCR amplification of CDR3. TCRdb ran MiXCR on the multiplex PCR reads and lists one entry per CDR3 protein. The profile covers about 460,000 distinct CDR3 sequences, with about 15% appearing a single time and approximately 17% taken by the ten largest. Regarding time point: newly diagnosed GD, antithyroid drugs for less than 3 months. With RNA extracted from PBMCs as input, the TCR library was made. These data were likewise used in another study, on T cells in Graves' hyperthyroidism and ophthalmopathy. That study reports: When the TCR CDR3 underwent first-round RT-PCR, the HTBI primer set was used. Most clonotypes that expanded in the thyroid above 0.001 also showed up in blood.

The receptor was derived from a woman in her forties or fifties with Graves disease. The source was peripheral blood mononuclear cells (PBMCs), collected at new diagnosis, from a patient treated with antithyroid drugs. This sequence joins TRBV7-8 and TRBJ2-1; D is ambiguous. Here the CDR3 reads CASSTVSASSYNEQFF. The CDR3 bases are TGTGCCAGCAGCACGGTATCGGCAAGCTCCTACAATGAGCAGTTCTTC.